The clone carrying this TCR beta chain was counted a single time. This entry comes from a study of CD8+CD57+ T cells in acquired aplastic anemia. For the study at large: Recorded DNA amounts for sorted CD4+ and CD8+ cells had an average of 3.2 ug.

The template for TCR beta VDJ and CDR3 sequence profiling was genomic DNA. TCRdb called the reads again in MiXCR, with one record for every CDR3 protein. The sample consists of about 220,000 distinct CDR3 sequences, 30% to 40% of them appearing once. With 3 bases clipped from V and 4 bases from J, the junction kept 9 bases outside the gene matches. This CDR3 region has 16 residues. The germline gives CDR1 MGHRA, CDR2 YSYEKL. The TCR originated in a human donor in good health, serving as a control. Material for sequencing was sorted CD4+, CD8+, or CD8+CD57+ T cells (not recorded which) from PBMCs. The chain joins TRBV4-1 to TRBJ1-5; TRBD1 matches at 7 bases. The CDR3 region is CASSHPDRVVNQPQHF. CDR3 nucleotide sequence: TGCGCCAGCAGCCACCCTGACAGGGTTGTGAATCAGCCCCAGCATTTT.